The 30 T cell receptor beta chains reported below all come from one sample, sequenced in a study of human T cells and chemical hapten exposure. Time point meaning: patch test 1, 2 weeks after DPC sensitization. Treatment described: therapeutic diphenylcyclopropenone sensitization with weekly scalp DPC. MiXCR, applied by TCRdb to the RACE reads, yields one record per CDR3 protein. The table has roughly 80,000 distinct CDR3 sequences, about 10% seen once. Specimen: whole blood, collected in connection with sensitization to the hapten diphenylcyclopropenone (DPC). These TCRs come from a woman aged 45-65 years with alopecia areata. Some clones in this sample may be carry-over from other donors' samples.

This chain joins TRBV5-1 and TRBJ2-5, with D perhaps being TRBD1 or TRBD2 (5 bases each). The germline V and J ends were trimmed by 4 bases and 2 bases, with 21 bases remaining between them. Per germline, CDR1 SGHRS and CDR2 YFSETQ. This CDR3 is 17 amino acids long. In DNA, the CDR3 is TGCGCCAGCAGCGGTCGGGGCGTCCGGGCTGAACAAGAGACCCAGTACTTC. This encodes CASSGRGVRAEQETQYF.

The rearrangement uses TRBV7-2 and TRBJ1-1, with D unresolved. The V end was cut by 4 bases, the J end by 4 bases, with 10 bases between. Per germline, CDR1 SGHTA and CDR2 FQGNSA. The CDR3 is made up of 13 amino acids. The CDR3 spells CASSSGRGTEAFF. The CDR3 region has the DNA TGTGCCAGCAGCTCCGGACGGGGCACTGAAGCTTTCTTT.

The table lists this clonotype with many counts. The J gene is TRBJ2-7, the V gene TRBV7-2; 7 bases are a match to TRBD1. J was trimmed by 0 bases and V by 4 bases; bases with no gene match: 3. The CDR3 spans 14 residues. CDR1 is SGHTA and CDR2 is FQGNSA in the germline V gene. CDR3 nucleotide sequence: TGTGCCAGCAGCTCCCGGACAGGCTCCTACGAGCAGTACTTC. It encodes CASSSRTGSYEQYF. Looking up the rest from reference TRBV7-2 and TRBJ2-7 gives the full variable domain: GAGVSQSPSNKVTEKGKDVELRCDPISGHTALYWYRQSLGQGLEFLIYFQGNSAPDKSGLPSDRFSAERTGGSVSTLTIQRTQQEDSAVYLCASSSRTGSYEQYFGPGTRLTVT.

In its sample, this clonotype was seen many times. The chain employs TRBV28 and TRBJ2-7; D is undetermined. CDR1 MDHEN and CDR2 SYDVKM come from the germline V gene. V dropped 3 bases and J dropped 6 bases, with 18 bases sitting between them. The CDR3 has 15 residues. The CDR3 loop reads CASSFGSTSGREQYF. The DNA for the CDR3 is TGTGCCAGCAGTTTTGGATCGACGTCTGGTCGCGAGCAGTACTTC.

This clonotype was seen a handful of times. The chain joins TRBV21-1 to TRBJ2-1; the table gives TRBD2 as D, unverified against the DNA. TRBV21-1 is annotated as a pseudogene. This CDR3 is built from 12 residues. CDR3 in amino acids: CASSNGEDEQFF. The CDR3 region has the DNA TGTGCCAGCAGCAACGGGGAGGATGAGCAGTTCTTC.

The table lists this clonotype with a few counts. CDR3 in amino acids: CASSSRTGGMYEQFF. CDR3 sequence (DNA): TGTGCCAGCAGCTCCCGGACAGGGGGCATGTATGAGCAGTTCTTC. The rearrangement links TRBV7-6 to TRBJ2-1; 11 nucleotides line up with TRBD1. Unmatched junction bases numbered 7, after V lost 4 bases and J lost 8 bases. This CDR3 comprises 15 residues. Germline values: CDR1 SGHVS, CDR2 FNYEAQ. The complete variable domain, with remaining parts taken from reference TRBV7-6 and TRBJ2-1, reads GAGVSQSPRYKVTKRGQDVALRCDPISGHVSLYWYRQALGQGPEFLTYFNYEAQQDKSGLPNDRFSAERPEGSISTLTIQRTEQRDSAMYRCASSSRTGGMYEQFFGPGTRLTVL.

This clonotype was observed a handful of times. The V call is TRBV7-9, the J call TRBJ2-1, with TRBD1 matching over 8 bases. Germline CDR1 reads SEHNR; CDR2 reads FQNEAQ (reference sequence). The CDR3 is made up of 14 amino acids. After removal of 5 bases from V and 6 bases from J, the junction contained 6 bases not matched to a gene. This CDR3 is CASSTRQGTNEQFF. Here the CDR3 DNA reads TGTGCCAGCAGCACAAGACAGGGGACCAATGAGCAGTTCTTC.

Many counts were recorded for this clonotype. The chain combines TRBV6-4 with TRBJ1-2; no clear D. From germline, CDR1 is MRHNA and CDR2 SNTAGT. Trimming left V 3 bases short and J 4 bases short, with 3 bases between. This CDR3 contains 11 residues. The CDR3 sequence: CASSEGYGYTF. CDR3 in DNA: TGTGCCAGCAGTGAGGGCTATGGCTACACCTTC.

This clonotype was observed many times. This chain links TRBV7-2 with TRBJ1-5, with 8 nucleotides matching TRBD1. Germline assignment: CDR1 SGHTA and CDR2 FQGNSA. CDR3 length: 15 residues. Unmatched junction bases numbered 9, after V lost 5 bases and J lost 6 bases. CDR3 in DNA: TGTGCCAGCAGCCTCGACAGGGGTTCGGGTCAGCCCCAGCATTTT. Encoded protein: CASSLDRGSGQPQHF.

This clonotype was seen many times. The chain couples TRBV6-5 to TRBJ2-2; D is possibly TRBD1 or TRBD2 (5 bases each). The CDR3 is 15 amino acids. Trimming took 8 bases from V and 2 from J, leaving 15 bases between them. CDR1 is MNHEY and CDR2 is SVGAGI in the germline V gene. The CDR3 loop is CASGYYGANTGELFF. The CDR3 nucleotides read TGTGCCAGCGGATATTACGGGGCCAACACCGGGGAGCTGTTTTTT.

This clonotype was detected a few times. This chain uses TRBV6-1 with TRBJ1-6; 8 bases are shared with TRBD1. The V and J ends lost 6 bases and 7 bases, in that order; junction bases with no gene match: 5. This CDR3 comprises 14 residues. CDR1 and CDR2 from the germline V gene are MNHNS and SASEGT. This chain's CDR3 is CASSGRQGNSPLHF. In DNA form, the CDR3 reads TGTGCCAGCAGCGGCCGACAGGGGAATTCACCCCTCCACTTT.

The chain uses TRBV29-1 and TRBJ2-2; the match to TRBD1 covers 9 bases. CDR1 and CDR2 (germline): SQVTM, ANQGSEA. The CDR3 has 15 amino acids. Trimming at V came to 1 base and at J to 5 bases, leaving 5 bases not matched to a gene. The CDR3 sequence: CSVEGDRARTGELFF. The CDR3 coding sequence is TGCAGCGTTGAAGGGGACAGGGCGAGGACCGGGGAGCTGTTTTTT.

Only a few counts were recorded for this clonotype. The V gene is TRBV5-1, the J gene TRBJ2-7; 9 nucleotides align to TRBD2. The V segment lost 3 bases and the J segment 4 bases; nucleotides outside the gene matches: 8. This CDR3 is built from 15 residues. The germline V gene encodes CDR1 SGHRS and CDR2 YFSETQ. The CDR3 protein is CASSSIAGVMYEQYF. In DNA form, the CDR3 reads TGCGCCAGCAGCTCGATAGCGGGAGTTATGTACGAGCAGTACTTC.

This clonotype was detected a few times. The chain has TRBV7-6 and TRBJ2-1; TRBD2 aligns across 7 bases. The CDR3 runs 15 residues. Germline loops: CDR1 SGHVS, CDR2 FNYEAQ. Losses at the gene ends were 1 base for V and 8 bases for J; bases not matched to a gene: 8. CDR3 amino acids: CASSLVGLPTDEQFF. CDR3 DNA: TGTGCCAGCAGCTTAGTGGGACTACCTACCGATGAGCAGTTCTTC.

This clonotype was counted only a few times. The genes are TRBV20-1 and TRBJ1-2, with D tentatively TRBD1 (6 bases). CDR1 is DFQATT and CDR2 is SNEGSKA in the germline V gene (reference sequence). This CDR3 is 13 amino acids long. V was shortened by 7 bases and J by 0 bases, with 12 bases between the two germline ends. The CDR3 here is CSGRTDSNYGYTF. The CDR3 DNA is TGCAGTGGAAGGACAGATTCTAACTATGGCTACACCTTC.

Only a few counts were recorded for this clonotype. This chain connects TRBV7-9 to TRBJ2-5; 9 bases are a match to TRBD2. Germline CDR1 SEHNR, CDR2 FQNEAQ (reference sequence). This CDR3 is 16 amino acids long. Germline trimming cut 6 bases from V and 0 bases from J; bases unmatched to any gene: 8. The CDR3 protein is CASRSAGGPNQETQYF. The CDR3 nucleotides read TGTGCCAGCAGGTCAGCGGGAGGCCCGAACCAAGAGACCCAGTACTTC.

This clonotype came up many times. The chain couples TRBV4-3 to TRBJ2-1, with TRBD1 matching over 9 bases. V dropped 2 bases and J dropped 4; count of bases not matched to a gene: 6. CDR1 is LGHNA and CDR2 is YSLEER in the germline V gene. This CDR3 region has 16 residues. The CDR3 DNA sequence: TGCGCCAGCAGCCAACATCTGACAGGGGGTTACAATGAGCAGTTCTTC. As protein: CASSQHLTGGYNEQFF.

This clonotype was counted only a few times. The chain carries TRBV3-1 and TRBJ2-7; D remains unclear. The CDR3 length is 13 residues. The germline gives CDR1 LGHDT, CDR2 YNNKEL (reference sequence). The V gene lost 3 bases and the J gene lost 2 bases, with 8 bases spanning the gap. CDR3 nucleotide sequence: TGTGCCAGCAGCCAGCATGACACCTACGAGCAGTACTTC. It specifies CASSQHDTYEQYF.

The chain links TRBV29-1 to TRBJ1-5, with 9 nucleotides matching TRBD1. Per the germline V gene, CDR1 is SQVTM and CDR2 is ANQGSEA. The CDR3 totals 16 residues. Trimming cost V 4 bases and J 3 bases; bases outside gene matches: 10. CDR3 sequence reads: CSVATGTGKNNQPQHF. As DNA, the CDR3 is TGCAGCGTTGCCACCGGGACAGGGAAAAACAATCAGCCCCAGCATTTT.

This clonotype was recorded at least ten times. The chain employs TRBV2 and TRBJ2-2; D is ambiguous. Trimming removed 5 bases at V and 2 bases at J, with 12 bases between. This CDR3 contains 15 residues. Germline loops: CDR1 SNHLY, CDR2 FYNNEI. The DNA for the CDR3 is TGTGCCAGCAGTCCTCCACGTGGAAACACCGGGGAGCTGTTTTTT. This encodes CASSPPRGNTGELFF.

This chain uses TRBV18 with TRBJ2-7, with a tentative D call TRBD2 (5 bases). CDR1 is KGHSH and CDR2 is LQKENI in the germline V gene. The V end lost 3 bases, the J end lost 5 bases, and 11 bases lay between the germline ends. CDR3 length: 13 amino acids. CDR3 bases: TGTGCCAGCTCACCTCAACTCGGGGACGAGCAGTACTTC. It encodes CASSPQLGDEQYF.

This clonotype occurred many times. The gene calls are TRBV28 and TRBJ2-1; 8 bases are a match to TRBD1. J was trimmed by 3 bases and V by 2 bases; bases with no gene match: 3. The CDR3 is 15 amino acids. Germline V gene data show CDR1 as MDHEN and CDR2 as SYDVKM. DNA for the CDR3: TGTGCCAGCAGTTTAACGGGGACAGGCTACAATGAGCAGTTCTTC. It yields the protein CASSLTGTGYNEQFF.

This clonotype was seen a few times. V and J are TRBV20-1 and TRBJ2-2, with 9 bases fitting TRBD2. The CDR3 has 16 residues. V lost 6 bases, J lost 0 bases, and 8 bases stayed unmatched. In germline, CDR1 is DFQATT, CDR2 SNEGSKA (reference sequence). CDR3 residues: CSAPSGVGTNTGELFF. The CDR3 DNA reads TGCAGTGCGCCTAGCGGGGTGGGTACGAACACCGGGGAGCTGTTTTTT.

The chain uses TRBV10-3 and TRBJ1-5; no firm D call. The CDR3 length is 13 residues. V lost 11 bases, J lost 7 bases, and 18 bases lay in between. From germline, CDR1 is ENHRY and CDR2 SYGVKD. The CDR3 region has the DNA TGTGCCGTTTCGGCTGAACTTACGCAGCCCCAGCATTTT. Protein product: CAVSAELTQPQHF.

At least ten counts were recorded for this clonotype. The chain uses TRBV27 and TRBJ2-7; D might be TRBD1 (6 bases). From germline, CDR1 is MNHEY and CDR2 SMNVEV (reference sequence). The CDR3 covers 16 residues. Trimming took off 10 bases at V and 2 bases at J, with 24 bases between the two ends. The chain's CDR3 is CAILRQPRDKAYEQYF. In DNA, the CDR3 is TGTGCCATCCTTCGACAACCCCGGGACAAGGCCTACGAGCAGTACTTC.

This clonotype was counted at least ten times. This rearrangement joins TRBV9 to TRBJ2-2; the D call may be TRBD1 or TRBD2 (5 bases each). Germline values: CDR1 SGDLS, CDR2 YYNGEE. V lost 0 bases and J lost 2, with 8 bases in between. The CDR3 contains 15 residues. CDR3 in DNA: TGTGCCAGCAGCGTAGGAGGGGATAACACCGGGGAGCTGTTTTTT. Translation: CASSVGGDNTGELFF.

This chain connects TRBV19 to TRBJ1-2, with D unresolved. The CDR3 is 11 residues long. The germline V gene has CDR1 LNHDA and CDR2 SQIVND (reference sequence). V was pared by 3 bases and J by 8 bases, with 7 bases between. The CDR3 spells CASSMSLGYTF. The CDR3 DNA sequence: TGTGCCAGTAGTATGAGTCTGGGCTACACCTTC. Complete variable domain (other parts from reference TRBV19 and TRBJ1-2): DGGITQSPKYLFRKEGQNVTLSCEQNLNHDAMYWYRQDPGQGLRLIYYSQIVNDFQKGDIAEGYSVSREKKESFPLTVTSAQKNPTAFYLCASSMSLGYTFGSGTRLTVV.

Turning to this clonotype: Germline and junction disagree at one end, which may indicate a read error. The chain combines TRBV4-1 with TRBJ2-7, with D possibly matching TRBD2 (6 bases). The CDR3 covers 15 residues. From germline, CDR1 is MGHRA and CDR2 YSYEKL. The CDR3: CASSQDWRGGEEQCF. The CDR3 DNA sequence: TGCGCCAGCAGCCAAGACTGGCGGGGTGGTGAGGAGCAGTGCTTC.

This clonotype was detected ten times or more. This chain links TRBV6-2 or TRBV6-3 with TRBJ2-1; unclear D gene. The CDR3 has 11 residues. Trimming removed 4 bases at V and 7 bases at J, with 5 bases between. CDR1 MNHEY and CDR2 SVGEGT come from the germline V gene. The CDR3 DNA sequence: TGTGCCAGCAGTTCCAGAAATGAGCAGTTCTTC. Protein sequence: CASSSRNEQFF.

This clonotype showed up just a few times. The chain has TRBV11-1 and TRBJ1-4, with 8 bases fitting TRBD1. J was trimmed by 8 bases and V by 6 bases; bases with no gene match: 8. The CDR3 length is 14 residues. Germline V lookup: CDR1 SGHAT, CDR2 FQDESV (reference sequence). The CDR3: CASSKTGASEKLFF. Here the CDR3 DNA reads TGTGCCAGCAGTAAGACAGGGGCCTCGGAAAAACTGTTTTTT. Supplemented by reference TRBV11-1 and TRBJ1-4, the full variable domain reads EAEVAQSPRYKITEKSQAVAFWCDPISGHATLYWYRQILGQGPELLVQFQDESVVDDSQLPKDRFSAERLKGVDSTLKIQPAELGDSAMYLCASSKTGASEKLFFGSGTQLSVL.